The rows below give T cell receptor beta chains drawn from one sample of a study of cytomegalovirus exposure and HLA in healthy donors. Measured with immunoSEQ multiplex PCR; TCRdb has only the in-frame clones, and not every one. The table records over 200,000 clones, 60% to 80% of them present only once. The sample taken for sequencing was PBMCs. The origin of the receptors is a male donor in good health and CMV-seronegative. Both conserved end residues are part of each CDR3. A D gene is named only where the DNA matches it firmly.

j_gene,len,v_gene,d_gene,CDR3aa
TRBJ2-2,12,TRBV5-1,.,CASREQSGELFF
TRBJ1-1,10,TRBV6-6,.,CASRATEAFF
TRBJ2-3,18,TRBV13,TRBD2,CASSPPRMTSGVGDTQYF
TRBJ2-7,14,TRBV7-9,.,CASSLATVAYEQYF
TRBJ2-7,13,TRBV29-1,TRBD2,CSVGAGTMAEQYF
TRBJ2-2,18,TRBV4-2,TRBD1,CASSQQGSGTANTGELFF
TRBJ2-1,17,TRBV5-1,TRBD2,CASSLGGGGALGHEQFF
TRBJ2-3,15,TRBV30,TRBD1,CAWSRTGQFTDTQYF
TRBJ1-1,11,TRBV20-1,.,CSAAGNTEAFF
TRBJ2-7,19,TRBV7-9,.,CASRGEARDSGEGSYEQYF
TRBJ2-7,13,TRBV27,.,CASSRQASYEQYF
TRBJ1-1,17,TRBV11-3,.,CASSAGVFNGMNTEAFF
TRBJ2-1,14,TRBV7-3,TRBD1,CASRVNRGGNEQFF
TRBJ1-5,15,TRBV6-5,TRBD1,CASSRTGGGNQPQHF
TRBJ2-3,14,TRBV28,.,CASNRVTSTDTQYF
TRBJ2-7,14,TRBV5-5,.,CATGTGGSSYEQYF
TRBJ2-1,15,TRBV27,.,CASSPGGSSYNEQFF
TRBJ2-7,14,TRBV11-2,.,CASSLAGVGYEQYF
TRBJ1-1,12,TRBV28,TRBD1,CASSPQGVEAFF
TRBJ1-5,17,TRBV15,TRBD1,CATSPGNKDRGNQPQHF
TRBJ1-4,13,TRBV4-3,.,CASSPLGVSELFF
TRBJ1-3,16,TRBV28,.,CASSLYLSSSGNTIYF
TRBJ1-1,14,TRBV7-9,.,CASSLSISNTEAFF
TRBJ1-5,12,TRBV28,.,CASSSYNQPQHF
TRBJ1-1,14,TRBV13,.,CASSVQGVDTEAFF
TRBJ2-2,15,TRBV5-1,.,CASSLVSQFPGELFF
TRBJ1-1,15,TRBV6-6,.,CASTFPTASNTEAFF
TRBJ2-7,15,TRBV7-2,.,CASSLRGGETYEQYF
TRBJ2-5,14,TRBV6-1,.,CASSAQGGGETQYF
TRBJ1-1,15,TRBV9,.,CASSVGIRGNTEAFF
TRBJ2-3,16,TRBV5-1,TRBD2,CASSLATSGLTDTQYF
TRBJ2-1,17,TRBV27,.,CASSAFVLGGWGDEQFF
TRBJ2-7,11,TRBV25-1,.,CASSEGYRQYF
TRBJ2-1,18,TRBV4-3,TRBD2,CASSQVSPLAGGRNEQFF
TRBJ1-3,14,TRBV19,.,CASSTQGSGNTIYF
TRBJ1-1,15,TRBV11-3,.,CASSGETVMNTEAFF
TRBJ1-2,13,TRBV5-6,.,CASSSGLDNGYTF
TRBJ1-2,15,TRBV11-2,TRBD1,CASSLPGQGWYGYTF
TRBJ2-3,16,TRBV19,.,CASSLPGLDAADTQYF
TRBJ2-1,13,TRBV7-3,TRBD2,CASSLSGGDEQFF
TRBJ1-6,15,TRBV6-1,.,CASSEAGQGITPLHF
TRBJ2-1,17,TRBV6-1,TRBD2,CASSEARLAGGLNEQFF
TRBJ1-1,14,TRBV7-3,TRBD1,CASSLDRVNTEAFF
TRBJ2-7,13,TRBV30,.,CAWSPPGTYEQCF
TRBJ2-1,15,TRBV4-3,TRBD2,CASSQNSGSYNEQFF
TRBJ2-2,15,TRBV27,TRBD1,CASSPRTGNTGELFF
TRBJ1-2,17,TRBV4-1,TRBD1,CASSQPLQDRAGWGYTF
TRBJ2-3,14,TRBV10-1,.,CASRASATTDTQYF
TRBJ2-1,14,TRBV11-3,.,CASSLGASSDEQFF
TRBJ2-1,15,TRBV9,.,CASAHKKGARDEQFF
TRBJ1-2,14,TRBV28,TRBD1,CASSPGQANYGYTF
TRBJ2-1,14,TRBV14,TRBD2,CASSQATGGGEQFF
TRBJ2-1,16,TRBV7-9,TRBD2,CASRLGLAGTRDEQFF